The T cell receptor beta chain under discussion was sequenced for a study of CD8 T cells in ankylosing spondylitis. This clonotype was seen more than once but under ten times. Its specificity is not known. General study findings and limits: Disease-linked clones proved CD8+ and comparatively uncommon in peripheral blood. The clones that were linked to disease were reported to be significantly enriched in matched synovial fluid samples from ankylosing spondylitis patients. A motif in TCR beta, a set of fewer than ten highly homologous variants, appeared characteristic of ankylosing spondylitis blood.

5'-RACE, quantitative and with molecular barcodes, yielded the TCR beta libraries. TCRdb recomputed calls from the 5' RACE reads with MiXCR, one row per CDR3 protein. In the table there are about 220,000 distinct CDR3 sequences, 7% to 8% of which are singletons. Germline values: CDR1 MNHEY, CDR2 SVGEGT. Trimming took off 1 base at V and 2 bases at J, with 4 bases between the two ends. This CDR3 has 13 amino acids. The chain carries TRBV6-2 or TRBV6-3 and TRBJ2-3; D uncertain. Specimen: blood, either unsorted or a sorted T cell fraction (not recorded which). This TCR derives from a male donor with ankylosing spondylitis. The CDR3 loop is CASSYWVTDTQYF. CDR3 nucleotide sequence: TGTGCCAGCAGTTACTGGGTCACAGATACGCAGTATTTT.